The clone carrying this TCR beta chain was counted many times. These data originate in a study of molecular identifiers for immune sequencing clone quantification. Naive CD8 T cells, phenotype CD8+CD4-CCR7+CD45RA+, were sorted. TCRdb re-called the PCR reads through MiXCR, storing one row per CDR3 protein. The sample gives 400,000 to 600,000 distinct CDR3 sequences, about 21% of which show up once; approximately 0.84% is in the top ten. CDR1 is SGHNT, CDR2 YYREEE, per germline (reference sequence). V was cut by 0 bases and J by 3 bases, with 12 bases left in between. There are 16 residues in the CDR3. The J gene is TRBJ2-2, the V gene TRBV5-4; tentatively, D is TRBD2 (6 bases). This TCR derives from a human donor in good health. Some libraries in this study had Jurkat cell RNA spiked in. Sequencing input: naive CD8+ T cells from blood, with Jurkat cell RNA spiked in. Subset given: FACS-sorted CD8+CD4-CCR7+CD45RA+ naive T cells. The CDR3 sequence is CASSLVVSGYTGELFF. Here the CDR3 DNA reads TGTGCCAGCAGCTTGGTGGTTAGCGGATACACCGGGGAGCTGTTTTTT.